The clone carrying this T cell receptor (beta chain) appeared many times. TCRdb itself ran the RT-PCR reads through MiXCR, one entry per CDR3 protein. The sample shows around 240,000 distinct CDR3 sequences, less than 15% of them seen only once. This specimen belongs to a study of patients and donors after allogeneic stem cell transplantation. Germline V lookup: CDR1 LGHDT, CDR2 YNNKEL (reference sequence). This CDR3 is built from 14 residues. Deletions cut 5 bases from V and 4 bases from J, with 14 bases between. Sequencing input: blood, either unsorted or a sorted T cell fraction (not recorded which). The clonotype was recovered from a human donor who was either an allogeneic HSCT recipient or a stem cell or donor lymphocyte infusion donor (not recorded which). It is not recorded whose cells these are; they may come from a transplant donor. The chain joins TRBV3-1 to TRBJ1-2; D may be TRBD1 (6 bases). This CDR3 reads CASSSRTDSYGYTF. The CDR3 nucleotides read TGTGCCAGCAGCTCTCGGACAGATAGCTATGGCTACACCTTC. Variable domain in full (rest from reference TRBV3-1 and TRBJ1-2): DTAVSQTPKYLVTQMGNDKSIKCEQNLGHDTMYWYKQDSKKFLKIMFSYNNKELIINETVPNRFSPKSPDKAHLNLHINSLELGDSAVYFCASSSRTDSYGYTFGSGTRLTVV.